This is a list of T cell receptor beta chains from one sample in a study of blood T cells in healthy people across ages. MiXCR was run by TCRdb on the 5' RACE reads, yielding one entry per CDR3 protein. The sample comprises roughly 1.9 million distinct CDR3 sequences, about two fifths of which are singletons, and roughly 24% rests with the top ten. The material sequenced was blood. These receptors came from a human donor in good health. The CDR3 runs from the conserved cysteine through the conserved F or W. D genes are given only for firm matches. Only part of the rows carry a size: once, few, many, or a class if the clone is expanded.

TRBJ1-1	NA	TRBV27	NA	TGTGCCAGCAGTTTTTTTGCCAGGGGAAGGACTGAAGCTTTCTTT	CASSFFARGRTEAFF
TRBJ1-2	few	TRBV2	NA	TGTGCCAGCAGTGAAAGAAGGCTGGGCTACACCTTC	CASSERRLGYTF
TRBJ1-5	few	TRBV12-3/TRBV12-4	NA	TGTGCCAGCAGTTTTACGGCAGAGCCGTATAGCAATCAGCCCCAGCATTTT	CASSFTAEPYSNQPQHF
TRBJ2-1	few	TRBV9	TRBD2	TGTGCCAGCAGCGGCCCCTTAGCGGGGGGGCTTAGTGAGCAGTTCTTC	CASSGPLAGGLSEQFF
TRBJ2-2	NA	TRBV6-5	NA	TGTGCCACCAGTTCCTTCCCCCTTACTAGCAGCGGGGAGCTGTTTTTT	CATSSFPLTSSGELFF
TRBJ1-1	few	TRBV7-9	NA	TGTGCCAGCAGCGTTGATATTGAAGCTTTCTTT	CASSVDIEAFF
TRBJ2-1	NA	TRBV24-1	TRBD1	TGTGCCACCAGTAGGGGACAGGGGGTATACAATGAGCAGTTCTTC	CATSRGQGVYNEQFF
TRBJ1-5	few	TRBV9	NA	TGTGCCAGCAGCCCATTGGACAGTGGCAATCAGCCCCAGCATTTT	CASSPLDSGNQPQHF
TRBJ2-1	NA	TRBV4-1	NA	TGCGCCAGCAGCCTAGGACTACCGTTTGGAGACAATGAGCAGTTCTTC	CASSLGLPFGDNEQFF
TRBJ2-7	NA	TRBV14	TRBD2	TGTGCCAGCAGCCTCGGGACTAGCGGTTACCGCGAGCAGTACTTC	CASSLGTSGYREQYF
TRBJ1-4	few	TRBV13	NA	TGTGCCAGCAGCTTAGGGAGCCCCAATGAAAAACTGTTTTTT	CASSLGSPNEKLFF
TRBJ2-1	NA	TRBV4-1	NA	TGCGCCAGCAGCCAATGGACAGCCGATGAGCAGTTCTTC	CASSQWTADEQFF
TRBJ2-2	NA	TRBV2	NA	TGTGCCAGCAGTCTTTGGGGTATCGGGGAGCTGTTTTTT	CASSLWGIGELFF
TRBJ2-7	NA	TRBV12-3/TRBV12-4	TRBD2	TGTGCCAGCAGTTTTGTTAGCGGGGCAAGCACCTACGAGCAGTACTTC	CASSFVSGASTYEQYF
TRBJ1-1	once	TRBV5-1	NA	TGCGCCAGCAGCCCTTACCAGGGGTTGAACACTGAAGATTTCTTT	CASSPYQGLNTEDFF
TRBJ2-6	NA	TRBV10-3	NA	TGTGCCATCAGTCCAACGTGGCGGAGTAGCTCTGGGGCCAACGTCCTGACTTTC	CAISPTWRSSSGANVLTF
TRBJ2-7	few	TRBV4-1	NA	TGCGCCAGCAGCCAAGAAAACAGGGACGGAGTCGAGCAGTACTTC	CASSQENRDGVEQYF
TRBJ2-5	few	TRBV7-2	NA	TGTGCCAGCAGCTTCACTAGGACGGGGGAGCAGTACTTC	CASSFTRTGEQYF
TRBJ1-5	NA	TRBV20-1	NA	TGCAGTGCTAGAATGTCGGGGGAGTATCAGCCCCAGCATTTT	CSARMSGEYQPQHF
TRBJ2-7	NA	TRBV20-1	TRBD2	TGCAGTGCTAGAGACTCCCGGGGGGCCTACGAGCAGTACTTC	CSARDSRGAYEQYF
TRBJ1-5	few	TRBV3-1	NA	TGTGCCAGCAGCCAGTCTAGCGGTAGCAATCAGCCCCAGCATTTT	CASSQSSGSNQPQHF
TRBJ1-4	NA	TRBV6-6	NA	TGTGCCAGCAGTTACGCCCGTAATGAAAAACTGTTTTTT	CASSYARNEKLFF
TRBJ1-1	NA	TRBV2	TRBD1	TGTGCCAGCAGTGAGACAGGGTCGAACACTGAAGCTTTCTTT	CASSETGSNTEAFF
TRBJ1-1	few	TRBV7-9	NA	TGTGCCAGCAGCTCTGAGTCGGGGACCACTGAAGCTTTCTTT	CASSSESGTTEAFF
TRBJ2-6	NA	TRBV5-1	TRBD2	TGCGCCAGCAGCTTGTTTAGCGGGGGGGCCAGAGGGGCCAACGTCCTGACTTTC	CASSLFSGGARGANVLTF
TRBJ2-3	few	TRBV7-2	TRBD2	TGTGCCAGCAGCTTAGATGGGAAGCGGGGGGGCATAGATACGCAGTATTTT	CASSLDGKRGGIDTQYF
TRBJ2-1	NA	TRBV7-8	NA	TGTGCCAGCAGCTTAAGGGGCCACGGGGATGTTTCTGAGCAGTTCTTC	CASSLRGHGDVSEQFF
TRBJ1-2	NA	TRBV7-9	TRBD1	TGTGCCAGCAGGTCCCCGGGACAGTTTGGCTACACCTTC	CASRSPGQFGYTF
TRBJ2-5	few	TRBV6-2/TRBV6-3	TRBD2	TGTGCCAGCCTCACCCGGGGGGGAGGACAAGAGACCCAGTACTTC	CASLTRGGGQETQYF
TRBJ2-3	NA	TRBV5-6	NA	TGTGCCGGCAGTCGGGGTGGGGGCGGAACAGATACGCAGTATTTT	CAGSRGGGGTDTQYF
TRBJ2-1	NA	TRBV18	NA	TGTGCCAGCTCACCTGCCTCGGTCGATGAGCAGTTCTTC	CASSPASVDEQFF